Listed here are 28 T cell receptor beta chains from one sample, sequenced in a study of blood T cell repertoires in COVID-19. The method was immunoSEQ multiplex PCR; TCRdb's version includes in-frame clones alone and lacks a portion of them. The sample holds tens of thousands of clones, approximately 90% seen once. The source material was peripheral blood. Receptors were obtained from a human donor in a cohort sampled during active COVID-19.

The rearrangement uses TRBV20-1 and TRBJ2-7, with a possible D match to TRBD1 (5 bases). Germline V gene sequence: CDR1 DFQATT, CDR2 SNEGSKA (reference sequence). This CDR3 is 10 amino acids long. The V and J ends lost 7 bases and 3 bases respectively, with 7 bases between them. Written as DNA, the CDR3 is TGCAGTGTCAGGGACTACGAGCAGTACTTC. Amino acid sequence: CSVRDYEQYF.

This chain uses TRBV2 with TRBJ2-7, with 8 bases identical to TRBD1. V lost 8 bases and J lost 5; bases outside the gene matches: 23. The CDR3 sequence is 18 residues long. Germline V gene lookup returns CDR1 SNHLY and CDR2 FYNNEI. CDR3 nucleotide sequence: TGTGCCAGCCTTAACCCCAGGACAGGGATTCAATCTCGGGACGAGCAGTACTTC. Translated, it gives CASLNPRTGIQSRDEQYF.

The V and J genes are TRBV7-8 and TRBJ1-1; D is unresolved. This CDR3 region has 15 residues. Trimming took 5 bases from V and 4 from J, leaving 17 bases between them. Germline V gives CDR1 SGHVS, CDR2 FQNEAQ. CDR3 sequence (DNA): TGTGCCAGCAGCCATGATTCCCGCTATAGCACTGAAGCTTTCTTT. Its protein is CASSHDSRYSTEAFF.

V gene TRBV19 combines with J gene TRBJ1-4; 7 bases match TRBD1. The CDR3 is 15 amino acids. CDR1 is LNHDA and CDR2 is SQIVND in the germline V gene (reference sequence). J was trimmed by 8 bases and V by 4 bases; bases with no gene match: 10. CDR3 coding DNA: TGTGCCAGTAGTACCAGAGACAGGGCGACGGAAAAACTGTTTTTT. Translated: CASSTRDRATEKLFF. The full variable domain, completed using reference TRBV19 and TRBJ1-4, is DGGITQSPKYLFRKEGQNVTLSCEQNLNHDAMYWYRQDPGQGLRLIYYSQIVNDFQKGDIAEGYSVSREKKESFPLTVTSAQKNPTAFYLCASSTRDRATEKLFFGSGTQLSVL.

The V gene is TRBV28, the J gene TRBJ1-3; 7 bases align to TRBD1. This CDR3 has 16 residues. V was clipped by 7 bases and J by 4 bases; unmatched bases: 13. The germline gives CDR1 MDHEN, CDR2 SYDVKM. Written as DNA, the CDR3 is TGTGCCAGCACCCCAAGGGGACAGATGGGGGGAAACACCATATATTTT. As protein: CASTPRGQMGGNTIYF.

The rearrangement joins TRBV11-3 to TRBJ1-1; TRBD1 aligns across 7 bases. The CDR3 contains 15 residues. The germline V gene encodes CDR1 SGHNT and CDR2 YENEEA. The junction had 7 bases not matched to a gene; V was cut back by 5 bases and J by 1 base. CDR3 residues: CASSPQTGTNTEAFF. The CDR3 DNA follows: TGTGCCAGCAGCCCCCAGACAGGGACGAACACTGAAGCTTTCTTT.

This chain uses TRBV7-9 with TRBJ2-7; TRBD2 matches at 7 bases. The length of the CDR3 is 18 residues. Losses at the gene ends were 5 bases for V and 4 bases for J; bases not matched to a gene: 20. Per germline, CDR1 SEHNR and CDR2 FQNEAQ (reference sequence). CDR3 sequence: CASSPLPSGTSVGYEQYF. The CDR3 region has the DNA TGTGCCAGCAGCCCCCTCCCGAGCGGGACCTCCGTAGGGTACGAGCAGTACTTC. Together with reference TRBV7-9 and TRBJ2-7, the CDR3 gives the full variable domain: DTGVSQNPRHKITKRGQNVTFRCDPISEHNRLYWYRQTLGQGPEFLTYFQNEAQLEKSRLLSDRFSAERPKGSFSTLEIQRTEQGDSAMYLCASSPLPSGTSVGYEQYFGPGTRLTVT.

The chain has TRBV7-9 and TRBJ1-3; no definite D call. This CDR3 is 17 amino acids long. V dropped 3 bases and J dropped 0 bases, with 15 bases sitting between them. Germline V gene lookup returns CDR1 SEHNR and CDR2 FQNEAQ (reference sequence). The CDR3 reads CASSFQSGLNSGNTIYF. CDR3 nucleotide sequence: TGTGCCAGCAGCTTTCAAAGCGGCTTGAACTCTGGAAACACCATATATTTT.

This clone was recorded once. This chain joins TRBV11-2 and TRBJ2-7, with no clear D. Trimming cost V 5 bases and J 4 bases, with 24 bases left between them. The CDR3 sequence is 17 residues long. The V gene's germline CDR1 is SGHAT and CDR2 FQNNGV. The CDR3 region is CASSPWAGRRPHYEQYF. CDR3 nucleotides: TGTGCCAGCAGCCCTTGGGCTGGAAGACGTCCCCATTACGAGCAGTACTTC.

CDR3 residues: CASSSFLGPGNTIYF. The CDR3 DNA sequence: TGTGCCAGCAGCTCCTTCTTGGGGCCCGGAAACACCATATATTTT. The chain combines TRBV7-2 with TRBJ1-3; weak D call: TRBD1 (5 bases). The V and J ends lost 4 bases and 4 bases respectively, with 14 bases between them. This CDR3 is built from 15 residues. Germline lookup yields CDR1 SGHTA and CDR2 FQGNSA. Full variable domain (remainder filled in from reference TRBV7-2 and TRBJ1-3): GAGVSQSPSNKVTEKGKDVELRCDPISGHTALYWYRQSLGQGLEFLIYFQGNSAPDKSGLPSDRFSAERTGGSVSTLTIQRTQQEDSAVYLCASSSFLGPGNTIYFGEGSWLTVV.

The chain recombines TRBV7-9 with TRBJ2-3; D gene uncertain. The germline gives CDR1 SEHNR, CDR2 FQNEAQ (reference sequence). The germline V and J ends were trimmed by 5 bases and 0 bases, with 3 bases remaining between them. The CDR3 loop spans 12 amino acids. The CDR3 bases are TGTGCCAGCAGCCCAAGCACAGATACGCAGTATTTT. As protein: CASSPSTDTQYF.

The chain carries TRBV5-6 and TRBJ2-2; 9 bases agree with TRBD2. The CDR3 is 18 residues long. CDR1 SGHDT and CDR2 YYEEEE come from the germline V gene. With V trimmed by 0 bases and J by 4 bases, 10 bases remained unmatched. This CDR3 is CASSLGASGDVSTGELFF. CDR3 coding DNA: TGTGCCAGCAGCTTGGGGGCTAGCGGGGATGTATCCACCGGGGAGCTGTTTTTT.

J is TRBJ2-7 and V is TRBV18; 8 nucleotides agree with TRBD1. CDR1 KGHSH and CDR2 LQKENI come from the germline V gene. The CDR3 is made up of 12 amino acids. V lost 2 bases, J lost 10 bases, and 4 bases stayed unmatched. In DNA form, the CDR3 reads TGTGCCAGCTCACCAGGACAGGGTAACCAGTACTTC. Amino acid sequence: CASSPGQGNQYF.

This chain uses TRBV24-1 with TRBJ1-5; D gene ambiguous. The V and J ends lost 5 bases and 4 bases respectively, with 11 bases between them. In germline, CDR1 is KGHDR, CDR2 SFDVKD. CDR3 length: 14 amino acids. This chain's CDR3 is CATSVIGGNQPQHF. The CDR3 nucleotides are TGTGCCACCAGTGTAATTGGAGGGAATCAGCCCCAGCATTTT.

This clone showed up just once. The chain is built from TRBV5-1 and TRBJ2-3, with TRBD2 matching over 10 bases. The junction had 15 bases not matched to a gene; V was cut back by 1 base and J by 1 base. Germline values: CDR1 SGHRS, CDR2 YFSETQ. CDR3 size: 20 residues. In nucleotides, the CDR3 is TGCGCCAGCAGCTTGAGGGCCGGGACTAGCGCCACTACTGGCACAGATACGCAGTATTTT. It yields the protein CASSLRAGTSATTGTDTQYF.

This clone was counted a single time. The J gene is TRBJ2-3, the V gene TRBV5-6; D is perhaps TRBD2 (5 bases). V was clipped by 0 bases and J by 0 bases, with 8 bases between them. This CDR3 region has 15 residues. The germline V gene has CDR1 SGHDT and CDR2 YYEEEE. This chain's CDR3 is CASSLGRFSTDTQYF. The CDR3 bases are TGTGCCAGCAGCTTGGGGAGGTTTAGCACAGATACGCAGTATTTT.

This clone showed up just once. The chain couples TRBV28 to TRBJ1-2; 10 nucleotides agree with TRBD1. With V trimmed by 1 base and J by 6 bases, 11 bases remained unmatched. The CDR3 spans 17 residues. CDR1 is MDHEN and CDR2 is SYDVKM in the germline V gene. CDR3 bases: TGTGCCAGCAGTTTATACCCGACAGGGGGCGAATGGAATGGCTACACCTTC. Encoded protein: CASSLYPTGGEWNGYTF.

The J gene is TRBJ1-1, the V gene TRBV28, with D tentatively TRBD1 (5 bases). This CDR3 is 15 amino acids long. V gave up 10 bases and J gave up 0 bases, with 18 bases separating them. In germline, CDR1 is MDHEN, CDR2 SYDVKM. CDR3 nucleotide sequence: TGTGCCATCGCGACAGCAACAAGAATGAACACTGAAGCTTTCTTT. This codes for CAIATATRMNTEAFF.

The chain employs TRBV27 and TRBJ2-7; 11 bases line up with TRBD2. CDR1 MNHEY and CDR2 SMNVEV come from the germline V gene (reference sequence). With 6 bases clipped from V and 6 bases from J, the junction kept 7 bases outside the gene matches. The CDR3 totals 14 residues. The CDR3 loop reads CASSPRLAGGEQYF. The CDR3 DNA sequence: TGTGCCAGCAGCCCCAGGCTAGCGGGAGGCGAGCAGTACTTC.

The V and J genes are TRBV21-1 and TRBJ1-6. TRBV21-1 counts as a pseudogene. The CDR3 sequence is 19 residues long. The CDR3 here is CASSKRCSDGGRENSPLHF. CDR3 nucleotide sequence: TGTGCCAGCAGCAAAAGGTGCTCGGACGGGGGGCGCGAAAATTCACCCCTCCACTTT.

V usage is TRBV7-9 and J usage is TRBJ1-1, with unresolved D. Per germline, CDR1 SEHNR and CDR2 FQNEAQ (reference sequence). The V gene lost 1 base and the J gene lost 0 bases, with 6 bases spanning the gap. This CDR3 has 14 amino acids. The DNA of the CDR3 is TGTGCCAGCAGCTTAGGACAATTGAACACTGAAGCTTTCTTT. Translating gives CASSLGQLNTEAFF.

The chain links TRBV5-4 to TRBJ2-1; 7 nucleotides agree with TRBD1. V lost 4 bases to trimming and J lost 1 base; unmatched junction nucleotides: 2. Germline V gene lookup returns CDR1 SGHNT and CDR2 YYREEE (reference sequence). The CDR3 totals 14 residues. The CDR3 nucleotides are TGTGCCAGCAGCGCACAGGGGTCCTACAATGAGCAGTTCTTC. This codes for CASSAQGSYNEQFF. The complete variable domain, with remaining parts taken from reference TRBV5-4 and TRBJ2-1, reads ETGVTQSPTHLIKTRGQQVTLRCSSQSGHNTVSWYQQALGQGPQFIFQYYREEENGRGNFPPRFSGLQFPNYSSELNVNALELDDSALYLCASSAQGSYNEQFFGPGTRLTVL.

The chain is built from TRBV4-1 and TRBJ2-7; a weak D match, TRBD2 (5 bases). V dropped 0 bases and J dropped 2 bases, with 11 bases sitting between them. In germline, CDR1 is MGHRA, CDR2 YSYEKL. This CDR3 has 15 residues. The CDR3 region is CASSQEWTPTYEQYF. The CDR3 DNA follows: TGCGCCAGCAGCCAAGAATGGACTCCGACCTACGAGCAGTACTTC.

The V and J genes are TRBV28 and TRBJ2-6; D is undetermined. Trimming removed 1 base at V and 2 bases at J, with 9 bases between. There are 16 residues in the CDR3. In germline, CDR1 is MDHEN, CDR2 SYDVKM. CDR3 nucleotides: TGTGCCAGCAGTTTATATACAAACACTGGGGCCAACGTCCTGACTTTC. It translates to CASSLYTNTGANVLTF.

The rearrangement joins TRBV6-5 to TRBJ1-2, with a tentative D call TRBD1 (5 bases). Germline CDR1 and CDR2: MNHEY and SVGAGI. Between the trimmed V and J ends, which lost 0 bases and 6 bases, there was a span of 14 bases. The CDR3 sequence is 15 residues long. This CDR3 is CASSYSISTGDGYTF. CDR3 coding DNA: TGTGCCAGCAGTTACTCGATTTCCACGGGGGATGGCTACACCTTC.

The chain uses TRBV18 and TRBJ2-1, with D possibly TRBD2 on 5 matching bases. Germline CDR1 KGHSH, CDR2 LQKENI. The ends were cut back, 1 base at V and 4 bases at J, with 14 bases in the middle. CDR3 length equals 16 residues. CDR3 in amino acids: CASSPLEGRGYNEQFF. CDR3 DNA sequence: TGTGCCAGCTCACCACTGGAAGGGAGAGGGTACAATGAGCAGTTCTTC.

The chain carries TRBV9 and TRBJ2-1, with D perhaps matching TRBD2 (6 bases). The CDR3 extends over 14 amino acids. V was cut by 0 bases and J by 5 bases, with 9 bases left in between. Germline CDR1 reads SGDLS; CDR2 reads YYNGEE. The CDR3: CASSVGGLNNEQFF. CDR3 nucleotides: TGTGCCAGCAGCGTAGGCGGACTAAACAATGAGCAGTTCTTC.

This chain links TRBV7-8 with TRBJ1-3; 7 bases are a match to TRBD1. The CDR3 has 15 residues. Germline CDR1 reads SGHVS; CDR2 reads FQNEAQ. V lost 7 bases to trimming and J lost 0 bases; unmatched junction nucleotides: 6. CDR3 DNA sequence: TGTGCCAGCACTCAAAACAGGGGCTCTGGAAACACCATATATTTT. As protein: CASTQNRGSGNTIYF.